This T cell receptor (beta chain) came from a study of blood T cell repertoires in COVID-19. Study summary: The United States, Italy and Spain supplied acute and convalescent COVID-19 samples. Nucleic acid was either cDNA or gDNA, and it came from T cells, B-cell-depleted T cells, or PBMCs.

TCRdb's copy holds only in-frame clones and misses some; the assay was immunoSEQ multiplex PCR. The table lists roughly 74,000 clones, 85% to 90% of them singletons. V lost 3 bases to trimming and J lost 0 bases, with 14 bases between them. This CDR3 contains 17 residues. Per germline, CDR1 LNHDA and CDR2 SQIVND (reference sequence). The chain employs TRBV19 and TRBJ2-2; D is perhaps TRBD1 (6 bases). The origin of this receptor is a woman of 80 years or more with active or convalescent COVID-19. The sequencing input was peripheral blood. The CDR3 bases are TGTGCCAGTAGTATCAAGACAGGCCCCGCGAACACCGGGGAGCTGTTTTTT. It specifies CASSIKTGPANTGELFF.